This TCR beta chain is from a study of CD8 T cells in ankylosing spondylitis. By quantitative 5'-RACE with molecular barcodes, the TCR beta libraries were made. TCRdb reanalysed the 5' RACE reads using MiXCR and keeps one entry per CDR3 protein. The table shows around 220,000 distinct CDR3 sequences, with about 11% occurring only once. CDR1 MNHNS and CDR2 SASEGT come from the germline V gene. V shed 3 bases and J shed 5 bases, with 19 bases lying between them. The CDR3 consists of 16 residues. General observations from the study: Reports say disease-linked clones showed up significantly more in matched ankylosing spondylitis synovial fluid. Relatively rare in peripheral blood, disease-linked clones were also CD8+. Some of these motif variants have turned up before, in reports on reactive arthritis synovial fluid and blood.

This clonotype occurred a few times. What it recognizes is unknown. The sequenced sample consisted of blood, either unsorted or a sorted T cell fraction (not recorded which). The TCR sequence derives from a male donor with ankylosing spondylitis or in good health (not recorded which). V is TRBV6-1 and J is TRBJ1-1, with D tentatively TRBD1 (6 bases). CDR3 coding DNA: TGTGCCAGCAGTGACGCGGCAGGGGTTGGGGGTACTGAAGCTTTCTTT. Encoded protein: CASSDAAGVGGTEAFF.